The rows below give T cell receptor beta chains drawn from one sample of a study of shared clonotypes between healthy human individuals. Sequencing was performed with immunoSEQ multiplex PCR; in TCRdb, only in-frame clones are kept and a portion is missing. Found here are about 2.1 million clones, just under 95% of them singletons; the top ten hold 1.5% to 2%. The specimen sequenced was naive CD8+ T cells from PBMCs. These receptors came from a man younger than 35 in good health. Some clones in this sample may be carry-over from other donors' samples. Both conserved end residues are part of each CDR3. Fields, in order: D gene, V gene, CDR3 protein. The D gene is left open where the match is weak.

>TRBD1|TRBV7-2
CASSLARTGQFGNTIYF
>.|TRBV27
CASSSQGSNEQFF
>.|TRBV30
CAGTEIGSSSYEQYF
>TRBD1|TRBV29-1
CSVTGGARWTEAFF
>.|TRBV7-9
CASSFGWTEAFF
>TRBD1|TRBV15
CATSVPGQHSNQPQHF
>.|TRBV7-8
CASSPLRVKGYEQYF
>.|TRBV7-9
CASSLAFVGSYGYTF
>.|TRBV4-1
CASSQVPGLTKAQPQHF
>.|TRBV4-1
CASSQPGSGVGEQYF
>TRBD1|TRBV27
CASSRPDTGQRSGELFF
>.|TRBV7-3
CASSLGGRGSVKQYF
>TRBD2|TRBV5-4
CASATSGANEQFF
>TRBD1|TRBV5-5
CASSLGQGGEKLFF
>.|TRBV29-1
CSVGERGYTF
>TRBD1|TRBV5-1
CASRRDRAGNTIYF
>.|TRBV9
CASSVPSGGLLDEQFF
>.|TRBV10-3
CAISGLEGLGEGYTF
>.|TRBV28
CASSLGTLVVESYTF
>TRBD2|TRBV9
CASSPWEGEQYF
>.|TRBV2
CASRERDSFSYEQYF
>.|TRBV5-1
CASSLFAYEQYF
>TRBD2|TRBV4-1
CASSQDRGSGRAGEQFF
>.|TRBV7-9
CASSLVWGENTEAFF
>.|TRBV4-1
CASSLYEGSFTGELFF
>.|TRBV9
CASSVWGDTEAFF
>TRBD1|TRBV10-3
CAISDPPGQGPHEQYF
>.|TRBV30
CAWSQAPANTGELFF
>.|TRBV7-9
CASSGGRGTEAFF
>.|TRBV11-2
CASTLAGELFF
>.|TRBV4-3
CASSQGDRRPYNEQFF
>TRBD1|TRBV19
CASLTGSSRELFF
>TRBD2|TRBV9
CASSGGGTRETQYF
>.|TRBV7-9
CASSFWDKEEGYTF
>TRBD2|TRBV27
CASSLSTSGAYEQYF
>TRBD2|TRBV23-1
CASSQSGTRNYEQYF
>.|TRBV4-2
CASSQGMGPDTEAFF
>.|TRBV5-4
CASSAYRTNTEAFF
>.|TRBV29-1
CSARPGTGNTIYF
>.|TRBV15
CATRGTKATNEKLFF
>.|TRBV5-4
CASGGGNTEAFF
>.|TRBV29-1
CSADTNYGYTF
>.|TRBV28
CASRTRRIDSGANVLTF
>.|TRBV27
CASSQLLGRGANVLTF
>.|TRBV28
CASSQGFGAYEQYF